This T cell receptor beta chain was retrieved from a study of T cells after yellow fever vaccination (dated by TCRdb to between 2018 and 2021). About the investigation overall: The SMART-Seq v4 Ultra Low Input RNA kit was used to prepare libraries from fractions with low cell numbers. To track T-cell clones before and after primary and booster YFV17D yellow fever vaccination, bulk TCR alpha and beta repertoires were sequenced longitudinally. Two healthy male donors made up the cohort, one aged 18 to 29 years and the other aged 30 to 40 years. Bulk PBMC replicates and cell subsets were isolated from blood drawn at multiple timepoints before and after both primary and secondary immunization. What the work shows at the level of the full study, not this receptor alone: Because the study included only a couple of donors, the extent to which the findings can be generalized is limited. The secondary T-cell response was weaker than the primary response but faster, peaking on day 5 instead of day 15. A small fraction of clonotypes appeared in both the CD4 and CD8 compartments, likely as a result of convergent recombination. After the booster, most clones that had expanded after primary vaccination were detected again (about 95% of CD4 and 88% of CD8), suggesting broad maintenance of memory. Computational filtering was required because FACS-sorted repertoires could contain abundant contaminating clonotypes from the bulk population.

Reads for this sample came from an Illumina NovaSeq 6000. Synthesis of TCR cDNA relied on 5'RACE template switching, a step that introduced a universal primer site along with unique molecular identifiers. Priming for cDNA synthesis came from both the TCR alpha and TCR beta constant segments. Two PCR steps were used to amplify libraries, with sample barcodes and sequencing adapters being added in the second step. Sequencing of the libraries was done on either Illumina HiSeq 2500 (2x100 bp) or NovaSeq (2x150 bp). On the study's bioinformatics: MIGEC was used to demultiplex reads and collapse the reads into UMI consensus sequences, and MiXCR was used for V(D)J alignment. Clonotypes responding to the vaccine were identified with edgeR on replicate PBMC samples, with the criteria of FDR below 0.01 and a log2 fold change above 5 up to day 15. Each bulk clonotype received a CD4 or CD8 identity based on whether the sequenced CD4 or CD8 repertoire contained that clonotype at higher abundance. In-frame beta chains were kept once TCRdb had trimmed the public reads at Q25 with fastp and called clones with MiXCR. For every CDR3 protein sequence, its rows merge into one entry that carries the most common genes and DNA. The V and J calls here are based on TCRdb, not the publication. This sample has 150,000 to 200,000 distinct CDR3 sequences in its table, and 9.3% of those were observed once. Clones ranked in the top ten supply roughly 40% of the sample.

The sample's treatment or condition label, decoded: live attenuated yellow fever vaccine strain. A standard Ficoll-Paque protocol was used to isolate PBMCs from peripheral blood. Dynabeads CD4 and CD8 positive selection kits were used to isolate the CD4 and CD8 T-cell fractions. TriZol was used to extract RNA from bulk PBMCs, from CD4 and CD8 fractions, and from dextramer-positive and dextramer-negative fractions. Reading the germline V gene gives CDR1 WSHSY and CDR2 SAAADI. The CDR3 measures 12 amino acids from cysteine to phenylalanine. The DNA shown is the 36-base CDR3, in frame from base 1. V is cut by 3 bases and J by 1 base, and the space between the germline ends is 3 bases. Turning to this clonotype: There is no known antigen for this receptor. It has no much larger one-base neighbor in the sample; base qualities were not kept.

Sequences were derived from CD8+ T cells sorted from PBMCs, sampled 45 days after the yellow fever booster vaccination. This sequence originates from a man aged 18 to 30 who received the YFV17D yellow fever vaccine. The rearranged segments are TRBV10-2 and TRBJ1-1, with the D gene call left open. The nucleotides are TGCGCCAGCAGTGAACCGAACACTGAAGCTTTCTTT. It codes for CASSEPNTEAFF.